This T cell receptor (beta chain) was found in a study of shared clonotypes between healthy human individuals. Study as a whole: CD4 naive and CD4 memory each took three plates per donor, while CD8 naive took two and CD8 memory one. Overall study results and limits: Clonotype sharing across several donors was observed for 4% to 6.5% of naive CD4 clonotypes. Represented diversity (both genetic and exposure-history) was limited by the small number of donors. Some clonotypes were shared by all four sorted-subset donors, while others were not shared. The non-shared ones had lower generation probabilities than the shared ones.

This clone has a single count. Its antigen is unidentified. The germline V and J ends were trimmed by 2 bases and 0 bases, with 15 bases remaining between them. The CDR3 is made up of 16 amino acids. The germline V gene has CDR1 SGHNT and CDR2 YYREEE (reference sequence). Here immunoSEQ multiplex PCR was the method, and the copy in TCRdb shows in-frame clones only, minus some. The table lists around 2,000,000 clones, 95% of them singletons. The V call is TRBV5-4, the J call TRBJ2-7; D unresolved. Sequenced material: naive CD4+ T cells sorted from blood. Subset reported: CD45RA+ positively selected. This clonotype was sampled from a man aged 18 to 30 in good health. CDR3 nucleotide sequence: TGTGCCAGCAGCTTATTTCCGGGCGAGAGCTCCTACGAGCAGTACTTC. This encodes CASSLFPGESSYEQYF.